This T cell receptor (beta chain) comes out of a study of cytomegalovirus exposure and HLA in healthy donors. Study-level results: Reportedly, TCR beta sequences accurately predicted HLA-A and HLA-B alleles in most subjects. The investigators catalogued 150 or so TCR beta chains as cytomegalovirus-associated.

As for this clone: The antigen remains unidentified.

These donors counted as nominally healthy when sampled, but unrecorded immune exposures were likely. Germline V CDR1 and CDR2: GTSNPN, SVGIG (reference sequence). CDR3 length: 17 residues. The PCR contained 60 Vbeta and 13 Jbeta primers. TCRdb keeps only in-frame clones here, not all; method: immunoSEQ multiplex PCR. The profile shows 98,000 or so clones, less than 85% of them singletons. The receptor was derived from a woman in her late teens or twenties in good health and CMV-seropositive. The specimen sequenced was PBMCs. The J gene is TRBJ2-5, the V gene TRBV30; TRBD2 aligns across 11 bases. The DNA end favors TRBJ2-7, so the J call may be wrong. This CDR3 reads CAWSRLAGGNGPTEQYF. CDR3 DNA sequence: TGTGCCTGGAGTAGGCTAGCGGGAGGAAACGGGCCCACCGAGCAGTACTTC.